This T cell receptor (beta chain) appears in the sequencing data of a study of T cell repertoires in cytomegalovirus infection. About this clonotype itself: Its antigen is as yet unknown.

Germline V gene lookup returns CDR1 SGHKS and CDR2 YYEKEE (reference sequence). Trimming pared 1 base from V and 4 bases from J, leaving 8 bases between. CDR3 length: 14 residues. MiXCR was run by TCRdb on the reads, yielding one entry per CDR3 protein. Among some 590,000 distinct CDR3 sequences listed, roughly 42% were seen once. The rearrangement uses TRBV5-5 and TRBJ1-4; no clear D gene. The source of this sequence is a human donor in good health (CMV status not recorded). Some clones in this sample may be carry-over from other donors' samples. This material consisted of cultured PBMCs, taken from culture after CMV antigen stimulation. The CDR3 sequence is CASSLPASNEKLFF. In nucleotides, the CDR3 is TGTGCCAGCAGCTTGCCGGCTAGTAATGAAAAACTGTTTTTT.